One sample yielded the 25 T cell receptor beta chains listed below, sequenced in a study of regulatory T cells in long-lasting Graves disease. Assembly of TCR beta libraries relied on iRepertoire HTBI primers together with Arm-PCR of CDR3 regions. TCRdb processed the multiplex PCR reads anew with MiXCR; each CDR3 protein has one entry. The sample has some 200,000 distinct CDR3 sequences, roughly 19% seen once. Time point noted: newly diagnosed GD, antithyroid drugs for less than 3 months. PBMC-derived RNA was used for the TCR library. These sequences were also reported in another study, on T cells in Graves' hyperthyroidism and ophthalmopathy.

The starting material was peripheral blood mononuclear cells (PBMCs), obtained at new diagnosis, from a patient treated with antithyroid drugs. Source of these receptors: a young woman with Graves disease.

The table lists this clonotype with many counts. This chain uses TRBV6-1 with TRBJ2-2; 9 positions match TRBD2. J was trimmed by 4 bases and V by 2 bases; bases with no gene match: 2. CDR3 length: 15 residues. Germline lookup yields CDR1 MNHNS and CDR2 SASEGT. The CDR3 loop reads CASSELAGSTGELFF. DNA of the CDR3: TGTGCCAGCAGTGAACTAGCGGGGTCCACCGGGGAGCTGTTTTTT.

In its sample, this clonotype is medium-sized. The chain recombines TRBV7-9 with TRBJ1-1, with D unclear. Trimming removed 0 bases at V and 0 bases at J, with 8 bases between. This CDR3 has 15 residues. Germline V gene sequence: CDR1 SEHNR, CDR2 FQNEAQ (reference sequence). CDR3 protein: CASSLAQSMNTEAFF. The CDR3 coding sequence is TGTGCCAGCAGCTTAGCGCAGTCGATGAACACTGAAGCTTTCTTT.

This clonotype was observed at least ten times. This rearrangement joins TRBV12-3 or TRBV12-4 to TRBJ1-5, with D maybe TRBD1 (5 bases). This CDR3 spans 14 amino acids. The V end was cut by 6 bases, the J end by 3 bases, with 12 bases between. CDR3 coding DNA: TGTGCCAGCAGGGACCCCAGGGCCAATCAGCCCCAGCATTTT. Its protein product is CASRDPRANQPQHF.

A word on this clonotype: A much larger clone is a single base away; this may be a read error. This sequence joins TRBV20-1 and TRBJ2-7, with 9 bases matching TRBD2. The CDR3 consists of 16 residues. Germline V gives CDR1 DFQATT, CDR2 SNEGSKA (reference sequence). CDR3 DNA sequence: TGCAGTGCTAGCCGACCGGGGCTAGCGGGACCCTACGGGCAGTACTTC. Protein sequence: CSASRPGLAGPYGQYF.

The V call is TRBV9, the J call TRBJ2-1; 12 bases agree with TRBD2. This CDR3 region has 17 residues. The V and J ends lost 0 bases and 4 bases, in that order; junction bases with no gene match: 5. CDR1 SGDLS and CDR2 YYNGEE come from the germline V gene. CDR3 amino acids: CASSVGTSGGPYNEQFF. In nucleotides, the CDR3 is TGTGCCAGCAGCGTAGGTACTAGCGGGGGGCCTTACAATGAGCAGTTCTTC.

At least ten counts were recorded for this clonotype. The gene calls are TRBV5-1 and TRBJ2-7, with 7 bases identical to TRBD2. The CDR3 has 15 amino acids. V lost 0 bases to trimming and J lost 2 bases; unmatched junction nucleotides: 5. The germline gives CDR1 SGHRS, CDR2 YFSETQ. The CDR3 spells CASSLVGEGPYEQYF. CDR3 DNA: TGCGCCAGCAGCTTGGTGGGGGAGGGCCCCTACGAGCAGTACTTC.

The V and J genes are TRBV6-2 or TRBV6-3 and TRBJ1-5; no clear D gene. The CDR3 contains 13 residues. The germline CDR1 and CDR2 sequences are MNHEY and SVGEGT. Trimming removed 2 bases from V and 0 bases from J, with 2 bases in between. The CDR3 region is CASSYHSNQPQHF. DNA for the CDR3: TGTGCCAGCAGTTACCATAGCAATCAGCCCCAGCATTTT.

Regarding this clonotype: A much more abundant neighbour one base away suggests this may be a read error. The V call is TRBV19, the J call TRBJ2-7, with D perhaps matching TRBD1 (5 bases). CDR1 is LNHDA, CDR2 SQIVND, per germline (reference sequence). The CDR3 runs 15 residues. The CDR3 sequence: CASNIGHGRGNEQYF. CDR3 coding DNA: TGTGCCAGTAATATAGGCCACGGTAGGGGTAACGAGCAGTACTTC.

V gene TRBV12-3 or TRBV12-4 combines with J gene TRBJ1-1, with TRBD1 as a possible D gene (5 bases). There are 14 residues in the CDR3. Trimming cost V 3 bases and J 5 bases, with 13 bases left between them. The CDR3: CASSFAGGGTEAFF. CDR3 coding DNA: TGTGCCAGCAGTTTTGCGGGCGGGGGGACTGAAGCTTTCTTT.

This clonotype appeared a few times. The chain links TRBV6-5 to TRBJ1-5; tentative D call: TRBD1 (6 bases). The CDR3 sequence is 16 residues long. CDR1 is MNHEY, CDR2 SVGAGI, per germline. V dropped 0 bases and J dropped 0 bases, with 9 bases sitting between them. The DNA of the CDR3 is TGTGCCAGCAGTTACTCGGCGGGACATAGCAATCAGCCCCAGCATTTT. As protein: CASSYSAGHSNQPQHF.

The rearrangement uses TRBV3-1 and TRBJ1-3; D call uncertain. This CDR3 has 15 amino acids. Trimming stripped 2 bases from V and 3 bases from J, with 11 bases between. Germline V gene lookup returns CDR1 LGHDT and CDR2 YNNKEL (reference sequence). The CDR3 DNA sequence: TGTGCCAGCAGCCAAACTTTCGGTAATGGAAACACCATATATTTT. Translating it yields CASSQTFGNGNTIYF.

In regard to this clonotype: At one end, the junction sequence differs from germline, possibly due to a read error. This chain connects TRBV11-3 to TRBJ1-5, with a weak D call TRBD1 (6 bases). The CDR3 spans 15 residues. The germline V gene has CDR1 SGHNT and CDR2 YENEEA. The CDR3 loop reads CASTLIRDNNQPQHF. The CDR3 DNA reads as TGTGCCAGCACCTTAATACGGGACAACAATCAGCCCCAGCATTTT.

This clonotype was found many times. The rearrangement joins TRBV6-1 to TRBJ2-1, with TRBD2 matching over 10 bases. J gave up 4 bases and V 6 bases, and 9 bases lay outside the gene matches. This CDR3 is 16 amino acids long. Germline CDR1 MNHNS, CDR2 SASEGT. The CDR3 sequence is CASSVIAGGAYNEQFF. In DNA, the CDR3 is TGTGCCAGCAGCGTTATAGCGGGAGGCGCTTACAATGAGCAGTTCTTC.

This clonotype was counted a few times. This chain connects TRBV20-1 to TRBJ2-1; TRBD2 matches at 8 bases. The J call could be wrong; TRBJ2-7 is a better fit for the DNA end. The CDR3 length is 12 residues. Germline-derived CDR1 and CDR2 are DFQATT and SNEGSKA (reference sequence). CDR3 sequence reads: CSASGERGEQYF. As DNA, the CDR3 is TGCAGTGCTAGTGGAGAGCGGGGGGAGCAGTACTTC.

There are many counts of this clonotype. V gene TRBV20-1 combines with J gene TRBJ2-3, with TRBD2 matching over 10 bases. There are 14 residues in the CDR3. Unmatched junction bases numbered 9, after V lost 6 bases and J lost 6 bases. Germline V gene sequence: CDR1 DFQATT, CDR2 SNEGSKA (reference sequence). Here the CDR3 reads CSAEGSSGSDTQYF. The DNA of the CDR3 is TGCAGTGCAGAGGGGTCTAGCGGGAGTGATACGCAGTATTTT.

Comments on this clonotype: One end of the junction is discordant with germline, which a read error may explain. The rearrangement joins TRBV6-5 to TRBJ1-1, with 10 bases lining up with TRBD1. Germline CDR1 and CDR2: MNHEY and SVGAGI. The CDR3 runs to 14 residues. As DNA, the CDR3 is TGTGCCAGCAGTTACTCGGGACAGGGGTTAGAGGCTTCCTTT. Its protein product is CASSYSGQGLEASF.

Details on this clonotype: A clone one base away is much larger, so this may be a read error. The chain recombines TRBV4-1 with TRBJ1-3, with TRBD1 as a possible D gene (5 bases). The V end was cut by 2 bases, the J end by 8 bases, with 13 bases between. Germline values: CDR1 MGHRA, CDR2 YSYEKL. This CDR3 has 14 amino acids. The CDR3 DNA sequence: TGCGCCAGCAGCCAACCCCGGGACCCCTACACCATATATTTT. It encodes CASSQPRDPYTIYF.

This clonotype was seen repeatedly, ten times or more. The CDR3 protein is CASSLDISGDTQYF. CDR3 DNA: TGCGCCAGCAGCTTGGATATTAGCGGAGATACGCAGTATTTT. The genes are TRBV5-1 and TRBJ2-3, with D tentatively TRBD2 (6 bases). Trimming took 0 bases from V and 5 from J, leaving 10 bases between them. Germline CDR1 is SGHRS and CDR2 is YFSETQ. This CDR3 contains 14 residues. Using reference TRBV5-1 and TRBJ2-3 for the parts outside the CDR3, the full variable domain is KAGVTQTPRYLIKTRGQQVTLSCSPISGHRSVSWYQQTPGQGLQFLFEYFSETQRNKGNFPGRFSGRQFSNSRSEMNVSTLELGDSALYLCASSLDISGDTQYFGPGTRLTVL.

At least ten counts were recorded for this clonotype. The chain uses TRBV7-8 and TRBJ1-3; D is uncertain. Per the germline V gene, CDR1 is SGHVS and CDR2 is FQNEAQ. The length of the CDR3 is 15 residues. The V end lost 4 bases, the J end lost 0 bases, and 10 bases lay between the germline ends. The CDR3 reads CASSSTPDSGNTIYF. The CDR3 region has the DNA TGTGCCAGCAGCTCGACACCTGACTCTGGAAACACCATATATTTT.

This clonotype was detected ten times or more. The J gene is TRBJ1-1, the V gene TRBV9, with D perhaps matching TRBD1 (6 bases). Trimming shortened V by 0 bases and J by 11 bases, and 14 bases separated the two germline ends. Germline V gene data show CDR1 as SGDLS and CDR2 as YYNGEE. The CDR3 has 13 residues. CDR3 sequence reads: CASSVVAGVGAFF. In nucleotides, the CDR3 is TGTGCCAGCAGCGTAGTGGCAGGGGTCGGGGCTTTCTTT. Drawing the rest from reference TRBV9 and TRBJ1-1, the complete variable domain is DSGVTQTPKHLITATGQRVTLRCSPRSGDLSVYWYQQSLDQGLQFLIQYYNGEERAKGNILERFSAQQFPDLHSELNLSSLELGDSALYFCASSVVAGVGAFFGQGTRLTVV.

As concerns this clonotype: A read error is likely here: a far larger clone is one base away. The rearrangement uses TRBV11-2 and TRBJ2-3; D call uncertain. The assigned J gene may be wrong: the sequence end matches TRBJ2-5 better. Germline V CDR1 and CDR2: SGHAT, FQNNGV. The CDR3 has 13 amino acids. In DNA form, the CDR3 reads TGTGCCAGCAGCTTAAGGGAATCTGAGGCCCAGTACTTC. Protein: CASSLRESEAQYF.

The chain carries TRBV27 and TRBJ2-5; possibly TRBD1 for D (5 bases). Germline CDR1 MNHEY, CDR2 SMNVEV (reference sequence). With 3 bases removed from V and 1 base from J, the gap between germline ends came to 12 bases. The CDR3 consists of 15 residues. As DNA, the CDR3 is TGTGCCAGCAGTTTCCTCGCCGACAGCCAAGAGACCCAGTACTTC. Translating gives CASSFLADSQETQYF.

This clonotype was counted a few times. This likely came from a read error, as a far larger clone is one base away. The chain couples TRBV28 to TRBJ2-1; D ambiguous. The end of the DNA fits TRBJ2-5 better, so the J call may be wrong. The CDR3 runs to 16 residues. Germline V CDR1 and CDR2: MDHEN, SYDVKM. The CDR3 DNA follows: TGTGCCAGCACCCATCTAGGGTCCCGTTCCCAAGAGACCCAGTACTTC. Residues: CASTHLGSRSQETQYF.

At least ten counts were recorded for this clonotype. The CDR3 sequence is CASSLRYGRAEQYF. The CDR3, as DNA: TGTGCCAGCAGCTTACGTTATGGCAGGGCCGAGCAGTACTTC. The chain links TRBV5-6 to TRBJ2-7; the D gene is possibly TRBD1 (5 bases). This CDR3 contains 14 residues. Germline V lookup: CDR1 SGHDT, CDR2 YYEEEE. With 2 bases removed from V and 6 bases from J, the gap between germline ends came to 15 bases.

This clonotype was detected many times. V and J are TRBV20-1 and TRBJ2-7; D may correspond to TRBD1 or TRBD2 (5 bases each). The length of the CDR3 is 12 residues. Germline loops: CDR1 DFQATT, CDR2 SNEGSKA (reference sequence). Trimming shortened V by 4 bases and J by 4 bases, and 11 bases separated the two germline ends. CDR3 nucleotide sequence: TGCAGTGCTATCGGGACGGTATACGAGCAGTACTTC. It encodes CSAIGTVYEQYF.